The next 8 T cell receptor beta chains were all read from a single sample in a study of human T cells and chemical hapten exposure. Regarding time point: patch test 3, about 24 weeks after DPC sensitization. Treatment noted: therapeutic diphenylcyclopropenone sensitization with weekly scalp DPC. TCRdb ran MiXCR on the RACE reads and lists one entry per CDR3 protein. The data contain just over 70,000 distinct CDR3 sequences, around 10% of them singletons. The sequenced sample was whole blood, obtained in connection with sensitization to the hapten diphenylcyclopropenone (DPC). The receptors stem from a woman aged 45 to 65 with alopecia areata. Some clones in this sample may be carry-over from other donors' samples.

The chain joins TRBV20-1 to TRBJ2-1; 13 bases are a match to TRBD2. The trim removed 4 bases at V and 8 bases at J, leaving 11 bases unmatched. This CDR3 comprises 16 residues. Germline lookup yields CDR1 DFQATT and CDR2 SNEGSKA (reference sequence). For the CDR3, the DNA is TGCAGTGCTACCTCCCCGACTAGCGGGAGGAGCGATGAGCAGTTCTTC. Translation gives CSATSPTSGRSDEQFF.

This clonotype was counted many times. This chain joins TRBV4-1 and TRBJ1-2; D gene ambiguous. Germline CDR1 is MGHRA and CDR2 is YSYEKL. The CDR3 sequence is 11 residues long. V was shortened by 0 bases and J by 13 bases, with 9 bases between the two germline ends. The CDR3 loop reads CASSQDIHCTF. CDR3 DNA: TGCGCCAGCAGCCAAGACATCCACTGCACCTTC.

The chain has TRBV29-1 and TRBJ2-3; 7 bases line up with TRBD2. The V gene's germline CDR1 is SQVTM and CDR2 ANQGSEA. The CDR3 has 12 amino acids. The CDR3 nucleotides are TGCAGGGGGAGCGGGGACGGGGATACGCAGTATTTT. As protein: CRGSGDGDTQYF.

This clonotype was found many times. V and J are TRBV4-3 and TRBJ1-1; D is undetermined. This CDR3 spans 16 amino acids. The ends were cut back, 1 base at V and 0 bases at J, with 12 bases in the middle. Germline CDR1 is LGHNA and CDR2 is YSLEER. The CDR3 here is CASSQGSERVNTEAFF. CDR3 bases: TGCGCCAGCAGCCAAGGGAGCGAGCGAGTGAACACTGAAGCTTTCTTT.

This chain joins TRBV20-1 and TRBJ1-2; D gene ambiguous. Germline values: CDR1 DFQATT, CDR2 SNEGSKA (reference sequence). V was trimmed by 5 bases and J by 6 bases, leaving 13 bases between them. This CDR3 has 12 residues. The CDR3 region is CSARTDGDGYTF. DNA for the CDR3: TGCAGTGCTCGTACCGACGGCGATGGCTACACCTTC.

In this sample, this clonotype turned up a few times. The chain uses TRBV20-1 and TRBJ2-7; 13 nucleotides line up with TRBD2. This CDR3 has 19 amino acids. CDR1 is DFQATT, CDR2 SNEGSKA, per germline (reference sequence). Trimming removed 4 bases from V and 2 bases from J; junction bases left unmatched: 17. CDR3: CSAKPSSGTSGTTPYEQYF. CDR3 nucleotides: TGCAGTGCTAAGCCCTCCTCCGGGACTAGCGGGACTACCCCCTACGAGCAGTACTTC.

This clonotype was seen ten or more times. CDR3 protein: CASRTGLGPLHF. DNA of the CDR3: TGTGCCAGCCGGACAGGCCTAGGACCCCTCCACTTT. This chain connects TRBV2 to TRBJ1-6; 7 bases are shared with TRBD1. Germline V lookup: CDR1 SNHLY, CDR2 FYNNEI. Trimming at V came to 8 bases and at J to 12 bases, leaving 7 bases not matched to a gene. The CDR3 extends over 12 amino acids.

The rearrangement uses TRBV4-2 and TRBJ2-7; the D call may be TRBD1 or TRBD2 (6 bases each). Germline V gene sequence: CDR1 LGHNA, CDR2 YNFKEQ. Trimming took 1 base from V and 1 from J, leaving 17 bases between them. The CDR3 extends over 17 amino acids. The CDR3 sequence: CASSQALSGGASYEQYF. DNA of the CDR3: TGTGCCAGCAGCCAAGCACTCTCCGGGGGCGCTTCCTACGAGCAGTACTTC.